The 28 T cell receptor beta chains below were found in one sample sequenced in a study of shared clonotypes between healthy human individuals. Assay used: immunoSEQ multiplex PCR; TCRdb lists only in-frame clones, some missing. The profile covers roughly 1,000,000 clones, with about 84% appearing a single time and 0.6% to 0.7% taken by the ten largest. The material sequenced was memory CD4+ T cells from PBMCs. Noted subset: CD45RA-negative fraction. These receptors all stem from a man younger than 35 in good health. Some clones in this sample may be carry-over from other donors' samples.

This chain links TRBV6-1 with TRBJ2-2; D is uncertain. V dropped 3 bases and J dropped 4 bases, with 12 bases sitting between them. Germline values: CDR1 MNHNS, CDR2 SASEGT. CDR3 length: 15 amino acids. In nucleotides, the CDR3 is TGTGCCAGCAGTGATGTCGGCAGGACCACCGGGGAGCTGTTTTTT. Its translation is CASSDVGRTTGELFF.

The DNA for the CDR3 is TGTGCCAGCAGCTTTGGGACTTCCCGGTCGGACACCGGGGAGCTGTTTTTT. This encodes CASSFGTSRSDTGELFF. V usage is TRBV7-9 and J usage is TRBJ2-2; weak D call: TRBD2 (6 bases). V was shortened by 3 bases and J by 3 bases, with 17 bases between the two germline ends. The CDR3 has 17 amino acids. Germline CDR1 is SEHNR and CDR2 is FQNEAQ (reference sequence).

Turning to this clone: One end of the junction does not line up with germline, which may come from a read error. The rearrangement joins TRBV4-3 to TRBJ1-1; D is possibly TRBD1 (6 bases). The CDR3 is made up of 15 amino acids. CDR1 and CDR2 from the germline V gene are LGHNA and YSLEER. The CDR3 nucleotides are TGCGCCAGCAGCCAAGAAGGAGTTCGGGGGGCTGAGGCTTTCTTT. This translates into CASSQEGVRGAEAFF.

This clone was counted a few times. The chain joins TRBV11-2 to TRBJ1-2; D uncertain. CDR1 is SGHAT, CDR2 FQNNGV, per germline. The CDR3 loop spans 14 amino acids. With 4 bases removed from V and 2 bases from J, the gap between germline ends came to 11 bases. In DNA, the CDR3 is TGTGCCAGCAGCTGGGCTATGGGGAACTATGGCTACACCTTC. It specifies CASSWAMGNYGYTF.

The V gene is TRBV6-1, the J gene TRBJ2-2; D uncertain. The CDR3 length is 12 residues. V was pared by 6 bases and J by 8 bases, with 10 bases between. Looked up from germline, CDR1 is MNHNS and CDR2 is SASEGT. CDR3 sequence (DNA): TGTGCCAGCAGCCCGCTACCGGGGGAGCTGTTTTTT. Translation gives CASSPLPGELFF.

This clone came up once. The V and J genes are TRBV5-1 and TRBJ2-1, with 7 positions matching TRBD2. Germline CDR1 reads SGHRS; CDR2 reads YFSETQ. The CDR3 spans 14 residues. Trimming cost V 4 bases and J 6 bases; bases outside gene matches: 7. The DNA for the CDR3 is TGCGCCAGCAGCCTCTCACTAGCGTCCAATGAGCAGTTCTTC. This translates into CASSLSLASNEQFF. The full variable domain, completed using reference TRBV5-1 and TRBJ2-1, is KAGVTQTPRYLIKTRGQQVTLSCSPISGHRSVSWYQQTPGQGLQFLFEYFSETQRNKGNFPGRFSGRQFSNSRSEMNVSTLELGDSALYLCASSLSLASNEQFFGPGTRLTVL.

This clone showed up just once. The rearrangement uses TRBV2 and TRBJ2-7; weak D call: TRBD2 (6 bases). The CDR3 extends over 15 amino acids. V dropped 8 bases and J dropped 4 bases, with 21 bases sitting between them. Germline V gene lookup returns CDR1 SNHLY and CDR2 FYNNEI. The CDR3 spells CASQTGVGLGYEQYF. For the CDR3, the DNA is TGTGCCAGCCAGACGGGAGTGGGCCTCGGGTACGAGCAGTACTTC.

This rearrangement joins TRBV19 to TRBJ2-2; D not certain. V shed 5 bases and J shed 5 bases, with 6 bases lying between them. Germline V gene lookup returns CDR1 LNHDA and CDR2 SQIVND (reference sequence). The CDR3 sequence is 12 residues long. The CDR3 nucleotides read TGTGCCAGTAGTCTGAAAACCGGGGAGCTGTTTTTT. Translated: CASSLKTGELFF.

This clone was recorded a few times. This specimen includes other DNA sequences encoding the same CDR3. The CDR3 sequence is CASSLVRGANTGELFF. For the CDR3, the DNA is TGTGCCAGCAGCTTGGTCAGGGGCGCGAACACCGGGGAGCTGTTTTTT. This sequence joins TRBV5-4 and TRBJ2-2; possible D gene TRBD1, 6 bases. CDR1 is SGHNT and CDR2 is YYREEE in the germline V gene (reference sequence). The CDR3 is 16 amino acids. Deletions cut 0 bases from V and 0 bases from J, with 9 bases between. The full variable domain, with the rest looked up from reference TRBV5-4 and TRBJ2-2, is ETGVTQSPTHLIKTRGQQVTLRCSSQSGHNTVSWYQQALGQGPQFIFQYYREEENGRGNFPPRFSGLQFPNYSSELNVNALELDDSALYLCASSLVRGANTGELFFGEGSRLTVL.

The rearrangement uses TRBV7-8 and TRBJ2-1; D perhaps matches TRBD2 (5 bases). Germline CDR1 SGHVS, CDR2 FQNEAQ. Trimming cost V 7 bases and J 4 bases, with 11 bases left between them. This CDR3 comprises 13 residues. CDR3 bases: TGTGCCAGCACCTCTGGAGGATACAATGAGCAGTTCTTC. Protein: CASTSGGYNEQFF.

The V call is TRBV18, the J call TRBJ2-2; 10 bases match TRBD1. The CDR3 runs to 16 residues. Trimming removed 4 bases from V and 6 bases from J; junction bases left unmatched: 8. The germline V gene has CDR1 KGHSH and CDR2 LQKENI. The CDR3 coding sequence is TGTGCCAGCTCACTGCCGGCGGGACAGGGGTCCGGGGAGCTGTTTTTT. Protein product: CASSLPAGQGSGELFF.

Details on this clone: This sample also contains other DNA sequences that code for the same CDR3. The V gene is TRBV5-4, the J gene TRBJ2-3, with D possibly being TRBD2 (5 bases). V lost 2 bases and J lost 0, with 7 bases in between. The CDR3 loop spans 14 amino acids. CDR1 and CDR2 (germline): SGHNT, YYREEE (reference sequence). The CDR3 DNA follows: TGTGCCAGCAGCTTCGCGGGTAGCACAGATACGCAGTATTTT. It codes for CASSFAGSTDTQYF.

For this clone: At the DNA level, this CDR3 is encoded by other sequences in the same sample as well. The J gene is TRBJ2-7, the V gene TRBV5-5; D is unresolved. This CDR3 has 13 residues. The germline V and J ends were trimmed by 0 bases and 2 bases, with 6 bases remaining between them. Looked up from germline, CDR1 is SGHKS and CDR2 is YYEKEE (reference sequence). The CDR3 reads CASSLAAPYEQYF. CDR3 sequence (DNA): TGTGCCAGCAGCTTGGCAGCACCCTACGAGCAGTACTTC.

This chain joins TRBV29-1 and TRBJ1-3; 8 nucleotides match TRBD1. After removal of 7 bases from V and 0 bases from J, the junction contained 5 bases not matched to a gene. Germline-derived CDR1 and CDR2 are SQVTM and ANQGSEA. This CDR3 comprises 14 residues. CDR3 loop: CSGWDRSSGNTIYF. The CDR3 DNA is TGCAGCGGGTGGGACAGGAGCTCTGGAAACACCATATATTTT.

V is TRBV9 and J is TRBJ2-3; D ambiguous. The germline gives CDR1 SGDLS, CDR2 YYNGEE. V lost 6 bases, J lost 4 bases, and 15 bases lay in between. This CDR3 has 14 residues. CDR3 nucleotides: TGTGCCAGCATGAGAATAGCAACGGCAGATACGCAGTATTTT. It is translated as CASMRIATADTQYF.

On this clone itself: The same CDR3 can be traced to other DNA sequences in this sample. The chain combines TRBV11-2 with TRBJ2-7; TRBD1 agrees at 8 bases. The CDR3 sequence is 15 residues long. Unmatched junction bases numbered 4, after V lost 0 bases and J lost 3 bases. Germline CDR1 SGHAT, CDR2 FQNNGV. CDR3 sequence: CASSLEAGGVYEQYF. CDR3 nucleotide sequence: TGTGCCAGCAGCTTAGAGGCAGGGGGCGTCTACGAGCAGTACTTC.

This chain links TRBV9 with TRBJ2-1; D perhaps matches TRBD1 (6 bases). The germline gives CDR1 SGDLS, CDR2 YYNGEE. This CDR3 region has 16 residues. Trimming pared 3 bases from V and 0 bases from J, leaving 13 bases between. Here the CDR3 DNA reads TGTGCCAGCAGCGGTCCTACAGGGAGCTCCTACAATGAGCAGTTCTTC. Its protein is CASSGPTGSSYNEQFF.

This chain joins TRBV5-1 and TRBJ2-7; the D is unclear. Germline-derived CDR1 and CDR2 are SGHRS and YFSETQ. The germline V and J ends were trimmed by 5 bases and 7 bases, with 16 bases remaining between them. CDR3 length: 13 amino acids. This CDR3 is CASRRTPAEEQYF. The CDR3 DNA sequence: TGCGCCAGCAGACGGACGCCGGCGGAGGAGCAGTACTTC.

CDR3 protein: CARSKCPGNTIYF. Here the CDR3 DNA reads TGTGCCAGAAGCAAGTGTCCTGGAAACACCATATATTTT. V usage is TRBV5-3 and J usage is TRBJ1-3; D gene uncertain. TRBV5-3 is flagged as an ORF with uncertain function. Between the trimmed V and J ends, which lost 4 bases and 2 bases, there was a span of 7 bases. The CDR3 covers 13 residues.

On this clone: The sample contains more than one DNA sequence encoding this CDR3. The J gene is TRBJ1-4, the V gene TRBV28; TRBD1 is a possible D gene (6 bases). V was clipped by 1 base and J by 7 bases, with 10 bases between them. Germline values: CDR1 MDHEN, CDR2 SYDVKM. This CDR3 comprises 14 residues. CDR3 region: CASSLLGAGEKLFF. Written as DNA, the CDR3 is TGTGCCAGCAGTTTATTGGGGGCCGGTGAAAAACTGTTTTTT.

This clone was seen a single time. A read error likely explains this, since a far larger clone differs by one base. Different DNA sequences within this sample yield the same CDR3. The J gene is TRBJ1-2, the V gene TRBV30; D is undetermined. Germline values: CDR1 GTSNPN, CDR2 SVGIG (reference sequence). This CDR3 has 14 amino acids. The CDR3 sequence: CAWSVGPSFYGYTF. In DNA, the CDR3 is TGCGCCTGGAGTGTCGGGCCTTCCTTCTATGGCTACACCTTC.

This rearrangement joins TRBV15 to TRBJ1-2; 7 bases line up with TRBD1. This CDR3 region has 16 residues. The V gene's germline CDR1 is LNHNV and CDR2 YYDKDF (reference sequence). Trimming removed 0 bases from V and 2 bases from J; junction bases left unmatched: 6. CDR3 coding DNA: TGTGCCACCAGCAGAGATAGGTCCAGGGGGAACTATGGCTACACCTTC. This translates into CATSRDRSRGNYGYTF.

This chain links TRBV5-1 with TRBJ2-7, with D perhaps matching TRBD1 (6 bases). The CDR3 has 15 amino acids. Germline-derived CDR1 and CDR2 are SGHRS and YFSETQ. Trimming took 3 bases from V and 1 from J, leaving 14 bases between them. The CDR3 coding sequence is TGCGCCAGCAGCTCTTACCCACAGGGTTCCTACGAGCAGTACTTC. Encoded protein: CASSSYPQGSYEQYF.

This clone was seen only once. The rearrangement links TRBV5-1 to TRBJ2-1; no definite D call. V lost 0 bases and J 4 bases, leaving 14 bases between the germline ends. This CDR3 has 16 amino acids. CDR1 SGHRS and CDR2 YFSETQ come from the germline V gene. CDR3 coding DNA: TGCGCCAGCAGCTTGGCTCCACCTATAGTATACAATGAGCAGTTCTTC. Protein: CASSLAPPIVYNEQFF. Full variable domain (rest looked up from reference TRBV5-1 and TRBJ2-1): KAGVTQTPRYLIKTRGQQVTLSCSPISGHRSVSWYQQTPGQGLQFLFEYFSETQRNKGNFPGRFSGRQFSNSRSEMNVSTLELGDSALYLCASSLAPPIVYNEQFFGPGTRLTVL.

J is TRBJ2-3 and V is TRBV7-6; 8 nucleotides agree with TRBD2. The CDR3 length is 16 residues. The germline CDR1 and CDR2 sequences are SGHVS and FNYEAQ. V was pared by 5 bases and J by 5 bases, with 12 bases of the junction left unmatched. The CDR3 spells CASSLGEREILDTQYF. The CDR3 DNA reads TGTGCCAGCAGCCTCGGGGAGCGGGAGATCCTAGATACGCAGTATTTT.

The chain combines TRBV9 with TRBJ2-2; 7 bases map to TRBD2. Trimming cost V 0 bases and J 2 bases; bases outside gene matches: 4. The germline gives CDR1 SGDLS, CDR2 YYNGEE. This CDR3 has 16 residues. The CDR3 DNA reads TGTGCCAGCAGCGTAGGCGGGGGAGGTAACACCGGGGAGCTGTTTTTT. Protein sequence: CASSVGGGGNTGELFF. Using reference TRBV9 and TRBJ2-2 for the parts outside the CDR3, the full variable domain is DSGVTQTPKHLITATGQRVTLRCSPRSGDLSVYWYQQSLDQGLQFLIQYYNGEERAKGNILERFSAQQFPDLHSELNLSSLELGDSALYFCASSVGGGGNTGELFFGEGSRLTVL.

The rearrangement joins TRBV28 to TRBJ1-2; D unresolved. CDR3 size: 17 residues. The germline V and J ends were trimmed by 7 bases and 0 bases, with 21 bases remaining between them. Per the germline V gene, CDR1 is MDHEN and CDR2 is SYDVKM. CDR3 protein: CASNPRRSLFTNYGYTF. The CDR3 coding sequence is TGTGCCAGCAACCCCCGACGGAGCCTTTTCACTAACTATGGCTACACCTTC.

This chain joins TRBV10-3 and TRBJ2-5; D is uncertain. CDR1 is ENHRY, CDR2 SYGVKD, per germline. V dropped 6 bases and J dropped 5 bases, with 10 bases sitting between them. This CDR3 contains 12 residues. CDR3 coding DNA: TGTGCCATCAGCTTCTCGGGTGAGACCCAGTACTTC. Translation: CAISFSGETQYF.